This T cell receptor (beta chain) was sequenced in a study of cytomegalovirus exposure and HLA in healthy donors. Study at large: About 85 million unique TCR sequences came from HLA-typed donors in an early release. Overall study results and limits: About 180 TCR beta chains were listed as cytomegalovirus-associated. Apart from CMV serostatus, no immune exposure information was available.

About this clone itself: The target antigen is unknown.

PCR was performed using 60 Vbeta and 13 Jbeta primers. Repertoires were generated with immunoSEQ multiplex PCR, while TCRdb's copy carries only in-frame clones and drops some. The sample holds 130,000 to 150,000 clones, approximately 74% seen once. CDR1 SGHTA and CDR2 FQGNSA come from the germline V gene. V was trimmed by 10 bases and J by 0 bases, leaving 11 bases between them. The CDR3 extends over 13 amino acids. The sequencing sample was made of PBMCs. The genes are TRBV7-2 and TRBJ2-3; TRBD2 might be the D (7 bases). The clonotype originates from a man aged 18 to 35 in good health and CMV-seropositive. For the CDR3, the DNA is TGTGCCAAAGGGGGGGGTAGCACAGATACGCAGTATTTT. Protein: CAKGGGSTDTQYF.